This T cell receptor beta chain was profiled in a study of OX40 agonist ivuxolimab in advanced cancers. Regarding the study in general: Ivuxolimab was an agonistic, fully human IgG2 monoclonal antibody directed against OX40 (CD134), a costimulatory receptor. Intravenous ivuxolimab was administered to patients every 2 weeks at six dose levels: 0.01, 0.1, 0.3, 1.5, 3 and 10 mg/kg. Of the roughly 53 patients in dose escalation, about 20 had hepatocellular carcinoma, roughly 15 had melanoma, 9 had renal cell carcinoma and 9 had head and neck cancer. In the dose-escalation cohort, more than 75% of patients were male, and the mean age was roughly 60 years, with a range of about 20 to 79. Prior anti-PD-1, anti-PD-L1 or anti-CTLA-4 therapy was permitted, and checkpoint inhibitors had been received by 30% to 40% of dose-escalation patients. Three dose-escalation patients achieved partial responses, one with hepatocellular carcinoma and two with cutaneous melanoma. The point of sequencing TCRbeta in the periphery was to test whether ivuxolimab changed TCR sequence diversity and drove clonal T-cell expansion. The paper describes the monotherapy dose-escalation part (N of about 57 patients) of the phase I trial of ivuxolimab. Broad study findings and their caveats: Antigen specificity was not determined for the clonally expanded peripheral T cells. At doses of 0.1 to 3.0 mg/kg, clonal expansion of both CD4+ and CD8+ T cells in blood was seen between baseline and week 6. Low levels of normalized T-cell clonal expansion were also shown by some nonresponding patients. On average, CD8+ T cells showed more expanded clones than CD4+ T cells after ivuxolimab. Partial responders in the 0.1-3.0 mg/kg groups had among the lowest normalized peripheral clonal expansion, especially among CD8+ T cells.

Genomic DNA was isolated from the sorted cells so that the TCRbeta CDR3 region could be sequenced. The immunoSEQ Assay was used for sequencing of TCRbeta CDR3 regions. In TCRdb, the immuneACCESS table is reduced to in-frame sequences with V and J assigned. These tables do not hold every clone; where another copy was compared, an unresolved V gene accounts for under half, and the others remain unexplained. In this sample the table shows about 71,000 clones, about 83% of which occur a single time. Less than 0.85% of the sample is held by the ten biggest clonotypes. As concerns this clone: What antigen it recognizes has not been identified. The record has no base qualities; no much larger clone is one base away.

Patients with a history of autoimmune disease or receiving systemic immunosuppression were excluded from the trial. In every dose cohort, peripheral blood was drawn for TCR sequencing at baseline, cycle 4 day 1, and cycle 7 day 1. The samples were taken from a phase I, first-in-human, multicenter, open-label dose-escalation trial of ivuxolimab. Adults with locally advanced or metastatic melanoma, renal cell carcinoma, hepatocellular carcinoma or head and neck squamous cell carcinoma were enrolled in the trial. CD4+ and CD8+ T cells were sorted separately from peripheral blood before TCR sequencing. The germline V gene sets CDR1 to SGHRS and CDR2 to YFSETQ. V and J are trimmed by 4 bases and 0 bases, and the gene matches miss 4 bases of the junction. The CDR3 has 15 amino acids, counting the end cysteine and phenylalanine. CDR3 DNA is the only sequence kept; it has 45 bases, read in frame from the first base.

The rearrangement combines TRBV5-1 with TRBJ1-2; TRBD1 fits 9 bases in the junction. This clonotype was obtained from an adult with an advanced solid tumor such as melanoma, head and neck, liver or kidney cancer. Material: CD4+ or CD8+ T cells sorted from blood, obtained in a trial of the OX40 agonist ivuxolimab. The CDR3 here reads CASSQRTGANYGYTF. The DNA sequence is given as TGCGCCAGCAGCCAAAGGACAGGGGCTAACTATGGCTACACCTTC.